This T cell receptor (beta chain) is from a study of blood T cell repertoires in COVID-19. Overall study: Donors in the United States, Italy and Spain gave samples during acute or convalescent COVID-19. The analysed material was cDNA or gDNA that came from T cells, B-cell-depleted T cells, or PBMCs.

CDR3 size: 15 residues. The germline V gene encodes CDR1 GTSNPN and CDR2 SVGIG (reference sequence). V dropped 4 bases and J dropped 2 bases, with 17 bases sitting between them. Repertoires were generated with immunoSEQ multiplex PCR, while TCRdb's copy carries only in-frame clones and drops some. Of 150,000 to 200,000 clones listed, roughly 91% were seen once; the top ten hold roughly 5.5%. The chain uses TRBV30 and TRBJ2-5, with D possibly TRBD2 on 6 matching bases. Sequencing was carried out using peripheral blood. The receptor was isolated from a man aged 40-50 years with active or convalescent COVID-19. The CDR3: CAWTRGAGTQETQYF. The CDR3 DNA is TGTGCCTGGACACGCGGGGCAGGGACTCAAGAGACCCAGTACTTC. Variable domain in full (rest from reference TRBV30 and TRBJ2-5): SQTIHQWPATLVQPVGSPLSLECTVEGTSNPNLYWYRQAAGRGLQLLFYSVGIGQISSEVPQNLSASRPQDRQFILSSKKLLLSDSGFYLCAWTRGAGTQETQYFGPGTRLLVL.